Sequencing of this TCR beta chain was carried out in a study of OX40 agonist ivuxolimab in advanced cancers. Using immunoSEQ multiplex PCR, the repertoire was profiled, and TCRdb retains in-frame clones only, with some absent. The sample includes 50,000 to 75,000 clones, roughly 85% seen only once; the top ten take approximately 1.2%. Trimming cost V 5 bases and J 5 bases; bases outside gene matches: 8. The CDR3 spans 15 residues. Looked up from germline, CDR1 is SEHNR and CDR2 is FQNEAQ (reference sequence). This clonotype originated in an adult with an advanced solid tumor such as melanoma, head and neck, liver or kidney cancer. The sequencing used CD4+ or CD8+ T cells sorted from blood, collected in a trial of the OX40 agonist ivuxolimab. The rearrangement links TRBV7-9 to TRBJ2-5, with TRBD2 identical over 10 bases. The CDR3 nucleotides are TGTGCCAGCAGCGGCGGTAGCGGGAGGTATGAGACCCAGTACTTC. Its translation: CASSGGSGRYETQYF.